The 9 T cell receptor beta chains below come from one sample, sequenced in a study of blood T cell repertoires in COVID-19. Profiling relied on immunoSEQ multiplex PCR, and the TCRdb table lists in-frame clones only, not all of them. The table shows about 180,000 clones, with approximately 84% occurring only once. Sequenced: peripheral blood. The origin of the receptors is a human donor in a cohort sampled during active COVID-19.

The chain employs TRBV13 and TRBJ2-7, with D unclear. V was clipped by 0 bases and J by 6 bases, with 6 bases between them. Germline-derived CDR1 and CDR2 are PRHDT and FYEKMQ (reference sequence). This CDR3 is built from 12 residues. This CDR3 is CASSLGFFEQYF. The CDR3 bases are TGTGCCAGCAGCTTAGGGTTCTTCGAGCAGTACTTC. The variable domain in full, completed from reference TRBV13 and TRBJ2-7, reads AAGVIQSPRHLIKEKRETATLKCYPIPRHDTVYWYQQGPGQDPQFLISFYEKMQSDKGSIPDRFSAQQFSDYHSELNMSSLELGDSALYFCASSLGFFEQYFGPGTRLTVT.

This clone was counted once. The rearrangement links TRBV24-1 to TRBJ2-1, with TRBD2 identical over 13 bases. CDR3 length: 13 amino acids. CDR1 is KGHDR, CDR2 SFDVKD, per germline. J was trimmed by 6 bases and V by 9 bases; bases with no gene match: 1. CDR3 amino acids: CATRTSGGNEQFF. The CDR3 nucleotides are TGTGCCACCCGGACTAGCGGGGGCAATGAGCAGTTCTTC.

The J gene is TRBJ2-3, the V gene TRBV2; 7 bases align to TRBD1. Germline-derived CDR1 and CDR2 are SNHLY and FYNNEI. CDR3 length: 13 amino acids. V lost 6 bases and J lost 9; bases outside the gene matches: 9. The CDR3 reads CASSPWDRQTQYF. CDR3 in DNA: TGTGCCAGCAGCCCCTGGGACAGACAAACGCAGTATTTT.

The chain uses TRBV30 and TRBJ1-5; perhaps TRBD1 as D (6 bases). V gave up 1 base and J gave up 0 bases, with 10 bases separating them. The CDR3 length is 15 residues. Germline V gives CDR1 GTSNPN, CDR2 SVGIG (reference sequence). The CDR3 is CAWSDSGDSNQPQHF. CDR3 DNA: TGTGCCTGGAGTGATTCAGGGGATAGCAATCAGCCCCAGCATTTT.

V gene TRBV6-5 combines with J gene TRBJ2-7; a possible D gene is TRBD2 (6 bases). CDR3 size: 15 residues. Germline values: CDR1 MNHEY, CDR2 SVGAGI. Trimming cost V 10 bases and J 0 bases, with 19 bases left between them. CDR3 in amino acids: CANGVEGYSSYEQYF. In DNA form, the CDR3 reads TGTGCCAATGGTGTGGAGGGCTACAGCTCCTACGAGCAGTACTTC.

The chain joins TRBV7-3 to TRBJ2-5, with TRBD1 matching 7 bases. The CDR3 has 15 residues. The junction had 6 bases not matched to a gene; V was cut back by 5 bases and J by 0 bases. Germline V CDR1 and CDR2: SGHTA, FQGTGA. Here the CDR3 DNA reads TGTGCCAGCAGCCAGGGACAGACAGACCAAGAGACCCAGTACTTC. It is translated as CASSQGQTDQETQYF.

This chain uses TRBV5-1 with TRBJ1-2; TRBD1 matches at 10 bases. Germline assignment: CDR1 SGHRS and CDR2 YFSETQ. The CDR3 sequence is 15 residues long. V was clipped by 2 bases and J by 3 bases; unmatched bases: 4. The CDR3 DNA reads TGCGCCAGCAGCTTAACCGGGACAGGGGACTATGGCTACACCTTC. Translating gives CASSLTGTGDYGYTF. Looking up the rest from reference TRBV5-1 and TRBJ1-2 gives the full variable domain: KAGVTQTPRYLIKTRGQQVTLSCSPISGHRSVSWYQQTPGQGLQFLFEYFSETQRNKGNFPGRFSGRQFSNSRSEMNVSTLELGDSALYLCASSLTGTGDYGYTFGSGTRLTVV.

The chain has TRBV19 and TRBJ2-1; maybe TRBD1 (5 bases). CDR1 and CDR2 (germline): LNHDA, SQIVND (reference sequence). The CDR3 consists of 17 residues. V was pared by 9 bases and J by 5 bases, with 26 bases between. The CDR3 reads CASCIRGIDPLHNEQFF. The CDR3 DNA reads TGTGCCAGCTGCATTAGGGGTATCGACCCTTTACACAATGAGCAGTTCTTC.

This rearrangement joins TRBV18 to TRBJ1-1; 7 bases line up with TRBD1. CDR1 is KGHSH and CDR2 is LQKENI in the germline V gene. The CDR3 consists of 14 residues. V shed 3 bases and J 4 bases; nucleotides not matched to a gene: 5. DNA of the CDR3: TGTGCCAGCTCACCTTCCGACAGGGCCACTGAAGCTTTCTTT. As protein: CASSPSDRATEAFF.